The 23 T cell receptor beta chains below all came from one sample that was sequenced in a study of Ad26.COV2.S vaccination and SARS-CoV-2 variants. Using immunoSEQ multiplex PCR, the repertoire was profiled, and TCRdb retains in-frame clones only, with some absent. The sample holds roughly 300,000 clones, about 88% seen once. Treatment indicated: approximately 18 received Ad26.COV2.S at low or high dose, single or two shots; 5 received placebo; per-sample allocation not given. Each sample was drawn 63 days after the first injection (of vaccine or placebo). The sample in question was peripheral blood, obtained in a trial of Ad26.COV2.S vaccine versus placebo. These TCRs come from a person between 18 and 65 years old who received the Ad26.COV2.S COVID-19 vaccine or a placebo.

CDR3 loop: CASSSRDSYNEQFF. For the CDR3, the DNA is TGTGCCAGCAGCTCCCGGGACAGTTACAATGAGCAGTTCTTC. The chain couples TRBV7-3 to TRBJ2-1; 7 positions agree with TRBD1. Germline V lookup: CDR1 SGHTA, CDR2 FQGTGA. After removal of 4 bases from V and 4 bases from J, the junction contained 4 bases not matched to a gene. CDR3 length equals 14 residues.

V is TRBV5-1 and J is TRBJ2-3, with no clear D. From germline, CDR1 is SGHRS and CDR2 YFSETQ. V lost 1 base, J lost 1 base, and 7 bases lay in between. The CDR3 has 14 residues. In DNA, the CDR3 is TGCGCCAGCAGCTTGAGGACGGGCACAGATACGCAGTATTTT. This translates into CASSLRTGTDTQYF.

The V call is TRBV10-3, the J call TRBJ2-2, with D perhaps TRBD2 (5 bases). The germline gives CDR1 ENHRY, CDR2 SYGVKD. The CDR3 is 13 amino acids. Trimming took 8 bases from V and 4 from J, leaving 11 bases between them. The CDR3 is CAIGPRGTGELFF. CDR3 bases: TGTGCCATCGGACCCCGGGGCACCGGGGAGCTGTTTTTT.

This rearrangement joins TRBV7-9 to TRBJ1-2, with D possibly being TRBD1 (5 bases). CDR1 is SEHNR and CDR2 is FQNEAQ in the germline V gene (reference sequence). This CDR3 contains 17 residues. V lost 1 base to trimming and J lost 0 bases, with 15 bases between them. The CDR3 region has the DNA TGTGCCAGCAGCTTAGATATAGGGACGGATGCTAACTATGGCTACACCTTC. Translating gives CASSLDIGTDANYGYTF. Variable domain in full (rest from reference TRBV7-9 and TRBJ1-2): DTGVSQNPRHKITKRGQNVTFRCDPISEHNRLYWYRQTLGQGPEFLTYFQNEAQLEKSRLLSDRFSAERPKGSFSTLEIQRTEQGDSAMYLCASSLDIGTDANYGYTFGSGTRLTVV.

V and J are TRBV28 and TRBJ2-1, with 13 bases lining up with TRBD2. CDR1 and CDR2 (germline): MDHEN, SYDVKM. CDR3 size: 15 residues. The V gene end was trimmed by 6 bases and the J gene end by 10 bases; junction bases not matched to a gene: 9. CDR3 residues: CASRFRTSGSREQFF. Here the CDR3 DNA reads TGTGCCAGCAGATTCAGGACTAGCGGGAGTCGAGAGCAGTTCTTC.

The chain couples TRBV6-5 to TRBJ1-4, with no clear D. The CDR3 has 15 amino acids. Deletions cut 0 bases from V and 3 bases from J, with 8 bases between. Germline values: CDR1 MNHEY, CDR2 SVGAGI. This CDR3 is CASSYSGRANEKLFF. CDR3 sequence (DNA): TGTGCCAGCAGTTACTCGGGGAGGGCTAATGAAAAACTGTTTTTT.

The CDR3 is CASSFSHRGETQYF. The DNA of the CDR3 is TGCGCCAGCAGCTTTTCCCACAGGGGAGAGACCCAGTACTTC. The chain carries TRBV5-1 and TRBJ2-5; 7 bases map to TRBD1. Losses at the gene ends were 2 bases for V and 4 bases for J; bases not matched to a gene: 5. This CDR3 contains 14 residues. The V gene's germline CDR1 is SGHRS and CDR2 YFSETQ.

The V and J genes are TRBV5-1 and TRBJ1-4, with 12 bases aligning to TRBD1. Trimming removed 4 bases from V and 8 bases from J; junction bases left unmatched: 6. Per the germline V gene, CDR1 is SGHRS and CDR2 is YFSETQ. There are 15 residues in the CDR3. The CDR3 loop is CASSGTGGAVEKLFF. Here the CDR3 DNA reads TGCGCCAGCAGCGGGACAGGGGGCGCGGTAGAAAAACTGTTTTTT.

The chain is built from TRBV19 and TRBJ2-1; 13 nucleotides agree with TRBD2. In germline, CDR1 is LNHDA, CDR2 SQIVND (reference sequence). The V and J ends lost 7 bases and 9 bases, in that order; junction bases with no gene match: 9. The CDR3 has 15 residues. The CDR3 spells CASISRRTSGGEQFF. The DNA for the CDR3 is TGTGCCAGTATAAGTCGACGGACTAGCGGGGGTGAGCAGTTCTTC.

The CDR3 bases are TGTGCCAGCAGCTTAGCGTACAGAACCTACAATGAGCAGTTCTTC. It codes for CASSLAYRTYNEQFF. The chain combines TRBV7-9 with TRBJ2-1; D gene uncertain. V lost 0 bases to trimming and J lost 2 bases, with 8 bases between them. Germline-derived CDR1 and CDR2 are SEHNR and FQNEAQ (reference sequence). The CDR3 totals 15 residues.

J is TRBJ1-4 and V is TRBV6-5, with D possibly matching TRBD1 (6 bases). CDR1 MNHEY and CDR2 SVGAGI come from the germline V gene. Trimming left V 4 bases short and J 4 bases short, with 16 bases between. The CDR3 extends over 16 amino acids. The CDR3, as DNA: TGTGCCAGCAGTTTAACAGCAGGGGTTAATAATGAAAAACTGTTTTTT. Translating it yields CASSLTAGVNNEKLFF.

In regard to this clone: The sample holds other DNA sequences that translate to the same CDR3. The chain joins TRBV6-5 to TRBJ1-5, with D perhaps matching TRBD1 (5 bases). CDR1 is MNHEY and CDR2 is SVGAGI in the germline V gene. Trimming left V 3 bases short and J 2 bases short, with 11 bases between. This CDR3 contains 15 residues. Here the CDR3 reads CASSYSFRGNQPQHF. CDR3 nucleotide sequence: TGTGCCAGCAGTTATTCCTTCAGGGGCAATCAGCCCCAGCATTTT.

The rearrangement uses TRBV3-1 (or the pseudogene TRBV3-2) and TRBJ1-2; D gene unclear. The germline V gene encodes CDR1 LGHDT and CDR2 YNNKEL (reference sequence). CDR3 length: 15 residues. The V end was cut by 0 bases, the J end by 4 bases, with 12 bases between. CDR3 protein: CASSQDGATSYGYTF. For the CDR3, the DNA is TGTGCCAGCAGCCAAGATGGTGCGACCTCCTATGGCTACACCTTC.

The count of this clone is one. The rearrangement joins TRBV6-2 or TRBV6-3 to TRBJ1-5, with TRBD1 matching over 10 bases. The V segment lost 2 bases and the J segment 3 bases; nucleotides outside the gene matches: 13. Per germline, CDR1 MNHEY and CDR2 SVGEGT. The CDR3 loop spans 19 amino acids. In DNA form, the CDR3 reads TGTGCCAGCAGTTACAACAACCGGGACAGGGGAAGATACAATCAGCCCCAGCATTTT. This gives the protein CASSYNNRDRGRYNQPQHF.

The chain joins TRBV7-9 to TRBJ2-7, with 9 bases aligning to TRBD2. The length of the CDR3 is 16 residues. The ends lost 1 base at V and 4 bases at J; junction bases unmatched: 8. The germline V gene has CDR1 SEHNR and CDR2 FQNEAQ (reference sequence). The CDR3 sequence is CASSLVPSGTPYEQYF. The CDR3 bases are TGTGCCAGCAGCTTAGTGCCTAGCGGGACCCCTTACGAGCAGTACTTC.

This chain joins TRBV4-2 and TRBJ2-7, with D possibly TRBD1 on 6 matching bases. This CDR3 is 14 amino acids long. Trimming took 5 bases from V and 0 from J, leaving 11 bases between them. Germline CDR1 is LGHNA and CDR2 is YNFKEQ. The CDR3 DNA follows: TGTGCCAGCAGCGCCCGACAGGACTCCTACGAGCAGTACTTC. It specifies CASSARQDSYEQYF.

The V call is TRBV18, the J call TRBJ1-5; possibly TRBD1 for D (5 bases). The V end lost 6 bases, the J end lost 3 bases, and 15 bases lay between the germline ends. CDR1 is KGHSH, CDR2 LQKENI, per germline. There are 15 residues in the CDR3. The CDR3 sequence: CASSPGGRVNQPQHF. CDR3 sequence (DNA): TGTGCCAGCTCCCCGGGGGGAAGGGTCAATCAGCCCCAGCATTTT. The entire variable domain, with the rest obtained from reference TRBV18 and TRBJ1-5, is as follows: NAGVMQNPRHLVRRRGQEARLRCSPMKGHSHVYWYRQLPEEGLKFMVYLQKENIIDESGMPKERFSAEFPKEGPSILRIQQVVRGDSAAYFCASSPGGRVNQPQHFGDGTRLSIL.

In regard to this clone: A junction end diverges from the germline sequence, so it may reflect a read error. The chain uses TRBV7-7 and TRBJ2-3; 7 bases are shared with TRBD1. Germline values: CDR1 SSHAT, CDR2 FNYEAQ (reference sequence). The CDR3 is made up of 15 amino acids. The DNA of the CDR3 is TGTGCTAGCAGTCCAGGGGGTGCCGCGGGTGATACGCAGTATTTT. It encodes CASSPGGAAGDTQYF.

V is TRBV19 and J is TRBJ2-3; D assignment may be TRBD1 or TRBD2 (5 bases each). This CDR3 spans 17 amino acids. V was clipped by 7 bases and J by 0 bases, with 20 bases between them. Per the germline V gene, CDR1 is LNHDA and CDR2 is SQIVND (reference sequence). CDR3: CASTLRNRDRSTDTQYF. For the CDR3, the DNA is TGTGCCAGTACTCTCCGTAATCGGGACCGAAGCACAGATACGCAGTATTTT. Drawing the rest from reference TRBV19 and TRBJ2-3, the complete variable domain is DGGITQSPKYLFRKEGQNVTLSCEQNLNHDAMYWYRQDPGQGLRLIYYSQIVNDFQKGDIAEGYSVSREKKESFPLTVTSAQKNPTAFYLCASTLRNRDRSTDTQYFGPGTRLTVL.

CDR3 sequence (DNA): TGTGCCAGCAGCTTAAAGGGGTCTGGCACCCAGTACTTC. It translates to CASSLKGSGTQYF. V and J are TRBV13 and TRBJ2-5; D is perhaps TRBD1 (5 bases). Trimming pared 2 bases from V and 8 bases from J, leaving 12 bases between. Germline V gene lookup returns CDR1 PRHDT and CDR2 FYEKMQ (reference sequence). This CDR3 has 13 residues.

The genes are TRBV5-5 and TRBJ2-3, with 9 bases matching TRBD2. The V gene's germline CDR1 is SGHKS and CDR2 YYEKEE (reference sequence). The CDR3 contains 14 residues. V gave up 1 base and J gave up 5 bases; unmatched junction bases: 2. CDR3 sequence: CASSLLAGEDTQYF. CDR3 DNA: TGTGCCAGCAGCTTGTTAGCGGGGGAAGATACGCAGTATTTT.

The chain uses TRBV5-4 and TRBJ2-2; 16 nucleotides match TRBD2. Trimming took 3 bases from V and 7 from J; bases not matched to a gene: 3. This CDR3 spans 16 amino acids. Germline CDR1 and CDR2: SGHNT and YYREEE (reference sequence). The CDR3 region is CASSWGTSGRVGELFF. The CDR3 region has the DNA TGTGCCAGCAGCTGGGGGACTAGCGGGAGGGTCGGGGAGCTGTTTTTT.

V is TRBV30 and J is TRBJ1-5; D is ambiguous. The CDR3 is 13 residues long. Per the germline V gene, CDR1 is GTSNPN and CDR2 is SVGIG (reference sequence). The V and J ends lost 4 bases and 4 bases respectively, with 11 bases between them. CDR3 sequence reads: CAWTLSGNQPQHF. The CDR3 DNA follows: TGTGCCTGGACTCTATCGGGAAATCAGCCCCAGCATTTT.